Below, 31 T cell receptor beta chains from the same sample are listed, as sequenced in a study of blood T cell repertoires in COVID-19. Using immunoSEQ multiplex PCR, the repertoire was profiled, and TCRdb retains in-frame clones only, with some absent. The data contain about 300,000 clones, 75% to 90% of them seen just once; the ten biggest clones take up over 5.5%. The sequenced sample consisted of peripheral blood. The receptors come from a woman between 45 and 60 years old with COVID-19, enrolled during active disease.

This sequence joins TRBV10-3 and TRBJ1-5; D unresolved. Deletions cut 2 bases from V and 1 base from J, with 15 bases between. The length of the CDR3 is 17 residues. Germline CDR1 is ENHRY and CDR2 is SYGVKD. The CDR3 reads CAISERGLLGSNQPQHF. CDR3 sequence (DNA): TGTGCCATCAGTGAGCGAGGGTTGTTGGGGAGCAATCAGCCCCAGCATTTT.

V is TRBV28 and J is TRBJ2-3, with 11 bases lining up with TRBD2. The V gene end was trimmed by 5 bases and the J gene end by 6 bases; junction bases not matched to a gene: 10. The CDR3 loop spans 16 amino acids. Germline values: CDR1 MDHEN, CDR2 SYDVKM. CDR3 residues: CASSLTSGRGRDTQYF. For the CDR3, the DNA is TGTGCCAGCAGTCTAACTAGCGGGAGAGGGCGGGATACGCAGTATTTT.

About this clone itself: Other nucleotide sequences in the sample specify the same CDR3. This rearrangement joins TRBV6-1 to TRBJ1-2; D perhaps matches TRBD1 (6 bases). The germline V and J ends were trimmed by 2 bases and 8 bases, with 12 bases remaining between them. CDR3 size: 13 residues. Germline V gives CDR1 MNHNS, CDR2 SASEGT. The CDR3 DNA is TGTGCCAGCAGTGAAAGGGGGTTGTACGGCTACACCTTC. It yields the protein CASSERGLYGYTF.

V and J are TRBV29-1 and TRBJ2-7; TRBD2 might be the D (5 bases). Trimming shortened V by 4 bases and J by 0 bases, and 16 bases separated the two germline ends. In germline, CDR1 is SQVTM, CDR2 ANQGSEA. This CDR3 spans 15 amino acids. The CDR3 coding sequence is TGCAGCGTTGGGGGTGAGGGCTCTTACTCCTACGAGCAGTACTTC. It encodes CSVGGEGSYSYEQYF.

V and J are TRBV6-2 or TRBV6-3 and TRBJ2-1; 13 bases match TRBD2. V lost 6 bases to trimming and J lost 0 bases; unmatched junction nucleotides: 8. This CDR3 has 18 amino acids. The germline gives CDR1 MNHEY, CDR2 SVGEGT. The CDR3 protein is CASSSTWTSGSSYNEQFF. CDR3 DNA sequence: TGTGCCAGCAGCTCAACATGGACTAGCGGGAGCTCCTACAATGAGCAGTTCTTC.

The chain links TRBV10-1 to TRBJ1-3; D possibly corresponds to TRBD1 (5 bases). This CDR3 is 19 amino acids long. Per the germline V gene, CDR1 is WNHNN and CDR2 is SYGVQD (reference sequence). V was cut by 7 bases and J by 1 base, with 26 bases left in between. The CDR3 sequence is CASTVGRTLRKASGNTIYF. As DNA, the CDR3 is TGCGCCAGCACGGTAGGGCGGACACTCAGAAAGGCGTCTGGAAACACCATATATTTT.

V gene TRBV5-6 combines with J gene TRBJ2-3, with TRBD2 matching over 8 bases. This CDR3 spans 17 amino acids. Germline loops: CDR1 SGHDT, CDR2 YYEEEE. J was trimmed by 0 bases and V by 2 bases; bases with no gene match: 8. The chain's CDR3 is CASSFLSGEGSTDTQYF. The CDR3 DNA reads as TGTGCCAGCAGCTTCCTTAGCGGGGAGGGGAGCACAGATACGCAGTATTTT.

The rearrangement links TRBV12-3 or TRBV12-4 to TRBJ1-1; weak D call: TRBD1 (6 bases). The CDR3 is 13 amino acids. The V and J ends lost 5 bases and 0 bases respectively, with 7 bases between them. The CDR3 DNA reads as TGTGCCAGCAGTGGACAGCTGAACACTGAAGCTTTCTTT. This translates into CASSGQLNTEAFF.

The V and J genes are TRBV5-8 and TRBJ2-7; 11 positions agree with TRBD1. After removal of 0 bases from V and 2 bases from J, the junction contained 4 bases not matched to a gene. There are 16 residues in the CDR3. Germline values: CDR1 SGHTS, CDR2 YDEGEE. CDR3 nucleotides: TGTGCCAGCAGCTTGGCCTTGGGACAGGGGGCCTACGAGCAGTACTTC. Amino acids: CASSLALGQGAYEQYF.

The chain carries TRBV6-2 or TRBV6-3 and TRBJ1-3; no firm D call. Germline assignment: CDR1 MNHEY and CDR2 SVGEGT. The V gene lost 2 bases and the J gene lost 0 bases, with 11 bases spanning the gap. The CDR3 length is 16 residues. DNA for the CDR3: TGTGCCAGCAGTTACGGGTTTTTAGCCTCTGGAAACACCATATATTTT. As protein: CASSYGFLASGNTIYF.

V is TRBV30 and J is TRBJ1-2; D is undetermined. Looked up from germline, CDR1 is GTSNPN and CDR2 is SVGIG (reference sequence). The CDR3 runs 15 residues. V was shortened by 3 bases and J by 7 bases, with 21 bases between the two germline ends. The CDR3 nucleotides are TGTGCCTGGAGCGCCCACGCGGTAATCGCGGCTGGCTACACCTTC. Protein sequence: CAWSAHAVIAAGYTF.

The chain combines TRBV7-9 with TRBJ1-5; 8 bases line up with TRBD1. Germline V gene data show CDR1 as SEHNR and CDR2 as FQNEAQ (reference sequence). The CDR3 contains 17 residues. J lost 2 bases, V lost 5 bases, and 11 bases had no gene match. The CDR3 here is CASSPGTGRGGNQPQHF. The CDR3 DNA reads as TGTGCCAGCAGCCCCGGGACAGGCCGGGGGGGCAATCAGCCCCAGCATTTT. The variable domain in full, completed from reference TRBV7-9 and TRBJ1-5, reads DTGVSQNPRHKITKRGQNVTFRCDPISEHNRLYWYRQTLGQGPEFLTYFQNEAQLEKSRLLSDRFSAERPKGSFSTLEIQRTEQGDSAMYLCASSPGTGRGGNQPQHFGDGTRLSIL.

The gene calls are TRBV7-9 and TRBJ2-5; tentatively, D is TRBD2 (5 bases). Looked up from germline, CDR1 is SEHNR and CDR2 is FQNEAQ (reference sequence). The CDR3 extends over 15 amino acids. V lost 3 bases and J 6 bases, leaving 17 bases between the germline ends. The CDR3 spells CASSFRGGREQTQYF. The CDR3, as DNA: TGTGCCAGCAGCTTCCGCGGAGGCCGCGAACAGACCCAGTACTTC.

The chain is built from TRBV3-1 (or the pseudogene TRBV3-2) and TRBJ2-2, with TRBD1 matching 11 bases. The CDR3 contains 16 residues. Germline loops: CDR1 LGHDT, CDR2 YNNKEL (reference sequence). Trimming took 4 bases from V and 1 from J; bases not matched to a gene: 2. The CDR3 loop is CASSPGTGGNTGELFF. The CDR3 DNA follows: TGTGCCAGCAGCCCCGGGACAGGGGGGAACACCGGGGAGCTGTTTTTT.

The chain carries TRBV2 and TRBJ1-3, with D unresolved. From germline, CDR1 is SNHLY and CDR2 FYNNEI. V shed 2 bases and J shed 6 bases, with 5 bases lying between them. This CDR3 is built from 12 residues. CDR3 bases: TGTGCCAGCAGTGAACCGTTAAACACCATATATTTT. It specifies CASSEPLNTIYF.

J is TRBJ1-5 and V is TRBV10-3; D not resolved. In germline, CDR1 is ENHRY, CDR2 SYGVKD. The V and J ends lost 6 bases and 3 bases respectively, with 9 bases between them. The CDR3 runs to 13 residues. CDR3 region: CAIRGSFNQPQHF. In nucleotides, the CDR3 is TGTGCCATCAGGGGGAGCTTCAATCAGCCCCAGCATTTT.

The chain uses TRBV24-1 and TRBJ2-7, with TRBD2 identical over 7 bases. This CDR3 has 17 amino acids. Germline lookup yields CDR1 KGHDR and CDR2 SFDVKD. Trimming removed 5 bases from V and 6 bases from J; junction bases left unmatched: 18. The CDR3 region is CATSAPPWGGLSPEQYF. The DNA for the CDR3 is TGTGCCACCAGTGCTCCCCCATGGGGGGGACTAAGCCCCGAGCAGTACTTC.

This chain uses TRBV5-1 with TRBJ2-7; 11 bases match TRBD2. V lost 0 bases, J lost 0 bases, and 8 bases stayed unmatched. This CDR3 region has 18 residues. Germline CDR1 reads SGHRS; CDR2 reads YFSETQ. The CDR3 DNA reads TGCGCCAGCAGCTTGGGTCTAGCGGGAGGTATCCCCTCCTACGAGCAGTACTTC. It translates to CASSLGLAGGIPSYEQYF.

This rearrangement joins TRBV11-2 to TRBJ2-1, with 7 bases that match TRBD2. The germline CDR1 and CDR2 sequences are SGHAT and FQNNGV. The ends lost 4 bases at V and 10 bases at J; junction bases unmatched: 4. The CDR3 covers 12 residues. The CDR3 here is CASSSSGGEQFF. CDR3 bases: TGTGCCAGCAGCTCCTCGGGAGGCGAGCAGTTCTTC. The entire variable domain, with the rest obtained from reference TRBV11-2 and TRBJ2-1, is as follows: EAGVAQSPRYKIIEKRQSVAFWCNPISGHATLYWYQQILGQGPKLLIQFQNNGVVDDSQLPKDRFSAERLKGVDSTLKIQPAKLEDSAVYLCASSSSGGEQFFGPGTRLTVL.

The V gene is TRBV15, the J gene TRBJ2-1; 10 positions agree with TRBD2. The ends lost 5 bases at V and 0 bases at J; junction bases unmatched: 4. Germline CDR1 and CDR2: LNHNV and YYDKDF (reference sequence). The CDR3 runs to 16 residues. In DNA form, the CDR3 reads TGTGCCACCAGCCCTAGCGGGGGAAGCTCCTACAATGAGCAGTTCTTC. The encoded protein is CATSPSGGSSYNEQFF.

To note about this clone: One end of the junction varies from germline; a read error may be responsible. This chain connects TRBV11-2 to TRBJ1-6; 10 bases map to TRBD1. This CDR3 has 13 amino acids. Germline V gene data show CDR1 as SGHAT and CDR2 as FQNNGV. The CDR3 loop reads CASSLGRQGASDF. The CDR3 DNA reads as TGTGCCAGCAGCTTAGGACGACAGGGGGCCAGCGACTTT.

The chain links TRBV2 to TRBJ1-2, with no clear D. With 5 bases removed from V and 8 bases from J, the gap between germline ends came to 9 bases. The CDR3 is made up of 11 amino acids. Looked up from germline, CDR1 is SNHLY and CDR2 is FYNNEI. The CDR3 region has the DNA TGTGCCAGCAGTATGGGAGGAGGCTACACCTTC. Translating it yields CASSMGGGYTF.

The chain joins TRBV21-1 to TRBJ1-4; the table gives TRBD1 as D, unverified against the DNA. TRBV21-1 is marked as a pseudogene. This CDR3 comprises 15 residues. The CDR3 protein is CASSNDSEPNEKLFF. The CDR3 DNA is TGTGCCAGCAGCAACGACAGCGAACCTAATGAAAAACTGTTTTTT.

The chain carries TRBV19 and TRBJ2-7; 8 bases are a match to TRBD1. The germline CDR1 and CDR2 sequences are LNHDA and SQIVND (reference sequence). The CDR3 covers 16 residues. With 3 bases clipped from V and 5 bases from J, the junction kept 12 bases outside the gene matches. The CDR3 here is CASSIPGQGLRNEQYF. The CDR3 DNA follows: TGTGCCAGTAGTATCCCCGGACAGGGTTTACGTAACGAGCAGTACTTC.

Comment on this clone: Other nucleotide sequences in the sample specify the same CDR3. The chain is built from TRBV18 and TRBJ1-5; TRBD1 matches at 7 bases. This CDR3 region has 14 residues. The ends lost 6 bases at V and 7 bases at J; junction bases unmatched: 9. Germline lookup yields CDR1 KGHSH and CDR2 LQKENI. Written as DNA, the CDR3 is TGTGCCAGCTCGCCTGACAGGGTTAACCAGCCCCAGCATTTT. Translated, it gives CASSPDRVNQPQHF.

The genes are TRBV5-4 and TRBJ1-3; no clear D. The germline gives CDR1 SGHNT, CDR2 YYREEE (reference sequence). This CDR3 comprises 14 residues. Trimming removed 4 bases from V and 3 bases from J, with 11 bases in between. CDR3 protein: CASSPNPGGNTIYF. The CDR3 coding sequence is TGTGCCAGCAGCCCCAATCCGGGTGGAAACACCATATATTTT.

The rearrangement uses TRBV19 and TRBJ1-2; 7 bases are shared with TRBD1. CDR3 size: 11 residues. V was pared by 6 bases and J by 8 bases, with 3 bases of the junction left unmatched. CDR1 LNHDA and CDR2 SQIVND come from the germline V gene (reference sequence). CDR3 nucleotide sequence: TGTGCCAGTAGCAGGGGGGCCGGCTACACCTTC. It encodes CASSRGAGYTF.

The gene calls are TRBV3-1 (or the pseudogene TRBV3-2) and TRBJ2-3; 8 bases map to TRBD2. V gave up 7 bases and J gave up 3 bases; unmatched junction bases: 6. The CDR3 is 14 residues long. Germline assignment: CDR1 LGHDT and CDR2 YNNKEL (reference sequence). This CDR3 reads CASKREGQTDTQYF. In DNA form, the CDR3 reads TGTGCCAGCAAACGGGAGGGCCAGACAGATACGCAGTATTTT.

V and J are TRBV27 and TRBJ2-3, with a tentative D call TRBD1 (6 bases). Trimming took off 3 bases at V and 2 bases at J, with 12 bases between the two ends. The CDR3 totals 15 residues. Germline V CDR1 and CDR2: MNHEY, SMNVEV (reference sequence). In DNA form, the CDR3 reads TGTGCCAGCAGTTTCGGGACACATATCACAGATACGCAGTATTTT. It specifies CASSFGTHITDTQYF.

The chain employs TRBV5-1 and TRBJ2-3; D is undetermined. Germline lookup yields CDR1 SGHRS and CDR2 YFSETQ. Trimming removed 0 bases at V and 6 bases at J, with 17 bases between. This CDR3 comprises 16 residues. The CDR3 DNA is TGCGCCAGCAGCTTGGGGCGGAACCCCCCTACGGATACGCAGTATTTT. Its translation: CASSLGRNPPTDTQYF. The full variable domain, completed using reference TRBV5-1 and TRBJ2-3, is KAGVTQTPRYLIKTRGQQVTLSCSPISGHRSVSWYQQTPGQGLQFLFEYFSETQRNKGNFPGRFSGRQFSNSRSEMNVSTLELGDSALYLCASSLGRNPPTDTQYFGPGTRLTVL.

A note on this clone: Distinct nucleotide sequences in the sample also encode this CDR3. The chain employs TRBV5-1 and TRBJ2-7; no reliable D call. The V end was cut by 0 bases, the J end by 0 bases, with 7 bases between. CDR3 length equals 14 residues. Germline V gives CDR1 SGHRS, CDR2 YFSETQ. The CDR3 DNA reads TGCGCCAGCAGCTTGGTTGGCAGCTCCTACGAGCAGTACTTC. Its translation: CASSLVGSSYEQYF.